Here is one T cell receptor (beta chain) with its context. Which antigen it targets is not known. Per-base quality was not reported, and no clone a single base away is much larger than it. These data belong to a study of cytomegalovirus exposure and HLA in healthy donors (dated 2017 in TCRdb). About the investigation overall: According to an earlier analysis of a few hundred of the donors, roughly 180 million T cells yielded 117 million unique TCR beta sequences and roughly 280 Gb of sequence data. An early release that covered 500 to 800 HLA-typed donors contained about 290 gigabases of sequencing data and 75 million to 100 million unique TCR sequences. Among the approximately 420 genotyped donors, about 85% belonged to the genetic ancestry cluster associated with self-reported Caucasian donors. The study was designed to test whether signatures of past pathogen exposure could be identified by cataloging public T cell receptors. Using immunosequencing, the study profiled T cell repertoires from about 620 subjects and related those repertoires to cytomegalovirus serostatus. Along with the approximately 650-subject first cohort, a separate validation cohort of roughly 110 different subjects was used. The study combined high-throughput TCR immunosequencing, statistical association of individual TCRs with disease status, and machine learning to predict cytomegalovirus infection status. To study patterns of TCR occurrence, a later analysis re-analyzed previously published TCR beta repertoires from around 700 donors and added high-resolution HLA genotyping. Rather than using new phenotypic data, the later analysis identified candidate immune exposures from TCR beta sequences and from how often those sequences occurred across donors. An earlier analysis of around 580 of the donors used high-throughput TCR beta sequencing to judge whether each TCR beta V gene segment behaved as functional or pseudogenic. Alongside the repertoire data, information on donor age, sex, ethnicity and CMV serostatus was compiled. In a later genetic analysis, genome-wide SNP genotypes for about three fifths of the roughly 670 donors were used, and that subset was treated as a discovery cohort. All discovery cohort repertoires had been generated using a single sequencing platform. Class I and class II HLA loci were covered by the typing at four-digit resolution. Typing coverage differed by locus: A, B, C, DRB1 and DQB1 were typed in about 629-630 donors, DQA1 in 522, DPA1 in around 580, and DPB1 in 450 to 490. Four or five DR-DQ haplotypes were handled as single units for association and clustering because linkage in the cohort was strong. Across approximately 400 genotyped donors of the cohort, an average of approximately 240,000 unique TCR beta nucleotide sequences per donor were sequenced, and approximately 17% of those sequences were non-productive. Points the paper makes about the study in general: Assigning TCR associations to individual alleles was difficult when HLA alleles, especially DR and DQ, strongly co-occurred. The study listed 164 TCR beta chains as associated with cytomegalovirus. In a later genetic analysis, a missense DCLRE1C variant was associated with V-gene and J-gene trimming of TCR beta chains, and the association was replicated in an independent cohort. A further reported finding was that TCR beta sequences accurately predicted the HLA-A and HLA-B alleles for most subjects in the first cohort. An earlier analysis of approximately 540 of the donors showed that most TCR beta V segments appeared in productive rearrangements either about 87% or about 30% of the time, which broadly matched IMGT annotations. Because counts were too low, around 18 rarely observed V segments, including chromosome 9 orphons, were left out of the earlier analysis of about 500 of the donors. Cytomegalovirus status was reported to be diagnosed by the classifier with high specificity and sensitivity in both the original and validation cohorts. Only TCR beta chains were sequenced in this cohort, and the absence of alpha or paired-chain data limited detectable features. A later analysis found that TCR association rates varied across HLA loci, with DRB1 alleles showing the most associated TCRs and HLA-C alleles the fewest. A group of highly shared sequence variants was considered likely to be a technical artifact of the sequencing pipeline. The only immune exposure information available for the cohort was CMV serostatus. According to a later analysis, parvovirus B19, influenza, CMV and Epstein-Barr virus appeared linked to several top co-occurrence clusters. In a later analysis, HLA-associated TCR beta chains showed more clonal expansion and lower generation probabilities than non-associated chains that were equally common. Linkage disequilibrium might explain the correlated functional status among segregating V segments, but an unknown experimental factor could not be excluded. While some public TCRs were present in many individuals, most TCR sequences turned up only very rarely across donors. In a later analysis, most CMV-associated TCR beta chains were found to appear HLA-restricted, with HLA associations seemingly driven largely by CMV exposure. The 87-base-pair reads could not distinguish some IMGT-functional V segments, including TRBV6-2 and TRBV6-3, so those segments were excluded. Presence/absence analyses assumed roughly uniform sequencing depth across donors, an assumption that may not hold. A later analysis associated about 17,000 TCR beta sequences with specific HLA alleles at a false discovery rate of 0.05. The authors suggested that the approach could potentially be extended to other disease states and immunological phenotypes. Because HLA typing was unavailable for some donors at each locus, only the typed subset was used in association tests. A later genetic analysis reported fewer N-insertions in productive TCRs among donors in an Asian-associated ancestry cluster than the roughly 720-donor mean. In vitro tests confirmed that a few of the cytomegalovirus-associated TCR beta chains recognize cytomegalovirus antigens.

The cohort was made up of about 610 healthy bone marrow donors. Cohort members were all nominally healthy when sampled, although unrecorded immune exposures were likely present. Of the 670 or so cohort members, 250 to 300 had positive CMV serostatus and about 330 had negative CMV serostatus, and CMV serostatus was not recorded for the donor. Each donor provided a peripheral blood sample, and peripheral blood mononuclear cells were used for TCR beta sequencing. Genomic DNA was extracted from the blood cell samples with the Qiagen DNeasy Blood Extraction Kit. The library was built by means of the immunoSEQ multiplex PCR assay. For the multiplex PCR, a mixture combining 60 forward primers for TCR Vbeta segments and 13 reverse primers for TCR Jbeta segments was used. The CDR3 region of rearranged TCR beta genes was amplified from genomic DNA with a multiplex PCR assay. Amplified TCR beta libraries were sequenced as 87-base-pair reads on the Illumina HiSeq System. The authors processed their data as follows. A later analysis tallied roughly 76 million unique TCR beta chains across the approximately 670 repertoires, and around 10 million of those chains were shared by two or more donors. To remove PCR and sequencing errors, raw reads were error-corrected and collapsed into unique sequences using a nearest-neighbor algorithm that merged closely related sequences. CDR3 sequences were aligned to IMGT reference sequences to assign V, D and J gene segments. For a sequence to be retained, a match of at least six nucleotides to both a V gene segment and a J gene segment was required. A rearrangement counted as productive if the CDR3 had no stop codons and remained in frame with V and J, and every other rearrangement counted as non-productive. CDR3 was defined according to IMGT convention as the region running from the second conserved V-encoded cysteine to the conserved J-encoded phenylalanine. The earlier analysis of more than 450 of the donors excluded sequences that lacked an unambiguous match to a single V gene segment. In an earlier analysis of approximately 590 of the donors, a V segment was called functional when productive rearrangements were above 56.7%, and segregating when the standard deviation between donors exceeded 5%. A statistical classification framework was built for diagnosing cytomegalovirus status from the catalog of TCR beta chain sequences. V and J gene assignment, in a later analysis, came from comparing TCR nucleotide sequences with IMGT/GENE-DB human TR gene sequences. In a later analysis, CDR3 sequences and most-parsimonious VDJ recombination scenarios were assigned using the TCRdist pipeline. In a later analysis, every TCR beta chain was defined by the combination of its CDR3 amino acid sequence and its V-gene family, and reads without a unique V-gene family were dropped. A later analysis removed 600 or so highly shared, low-generation-probability nucleotide sequences to deal with suspected cross-contamination and a sequencing artifact. In a later analysis, a clonal expansion index for each public chain was calculated from normalized within-repertoire ranks of inferred template counts. A later analysis computed generation probabilities with a VDJ recombination model fitted to out-of-frame rearrangements, and checked the results against IGoR. In a later analysis, TCR-TCR, TCR-HLA and TCR-CMV co-occurrence was scored with hypergeometric tests, and a repertoire-size bias correction was applied to TCR pairs. A later analysis estimated false discovery rates by permuting HLA or CMV assignments 20 times. In a later analysis, co-occurring TCRs were grouped using DBSCAN, with TCRdist sequence similarity added in when clustering inside HLA-allele-positive subsets. For co-occurrence clustering, repertoires with fewer than 30,000 or more than 120,000 public chains were excluded, along with four to six repertoires with anomalous nucleotide sharing. In TCRdb, the immuneACCESS table is reduced to in-frame sequences with V and J assigned. These tables do not hold every clone; where another copy was compared, an unresolved V gene accounts for under half, and the others remain unexplained. V, J and clone size reflect that table, while D and trimming were determined from the DNA. The sample table lists 100,000 to 150,000 clones, around 72% of them with a count of one. 2.9% of the sample goes to the ten largest clones.

V gives up 7 bases and J gives up 0 bases, and the segment between their germline ends measures 13 bases. Including the terminal cysteine and phenylalanine, the CDR3 comprises 15 residues. Just the 45-base CDR3 DNA is kept, in frame starting at base 1. Via the germline V gene, CDR1 is MNHNS and CDR2 SASEGT. Sequenced: PBMCs. The TCR sequence derives from a human donor in good health. The chain couples TRBV6-1 to TRBJ1-5, with the D gene too uncertain to name. The DNA sequence is given as TGTGCCAGCAAGGCTGCGGCGGTTAGCAATCAGCCCCAGCATTTT. Translated, this is CASKAAAVSNQPQHF.